The present T cell receptor (beta chain) was sequenced within a study of cytomegalovirus exposure and HLA in healthy donors. Study-wide context: The Caucasian-associated ancestry cluster contained roughly four fifths of the approximately 400 genotyped donors. Study-level points and caveats: According to the study, roughly 180 TCR beta chains were cytomegalovirus-associated. Later analysis identified several of the most significant clusters that appeared linked to common viral pathogens.

PCR amplification relied on 60 Vbeta primers (plus 13 Jbeta primers). Generated by immunoSEQ multiplex PCR, the TCRdb table keeps only in-frame clones and is missing some. The sample lists some 130,000 clones; roughly 82% were seen once. These donors, healthy bone marrow donors, were studied. About this clone: Its antigen remains unidentified.

Germline CDR1 is GTSNPN and CDR2 is SVGIG (reference sequence). This CDR3 is 14 amino acids long. Trimming cost V 4 bases and J 0 bases, with 10 bases left between them. The chain employs TRBV30 and TRBJ1-3; maybe TRBD1 (6 bases). Material for sequencing was PBMCs. This TCR was recovered from a male donor in good health and CMV-seropositive. CDR3 sequence reads: CAWNRGHSGNTIYF. CDR3 in DNA: TGTGCCTGGAACCGGGGACACTCTGGAAACACCATATATTTT.